This T cell receptor (beta chain) was obtained from a study of T cell repertoires in cytomegalovirus infection. Study-wide context: Recently identified HLA-C-restricted CMV epitopes and well-studied HLA-B-restricted CMV epitopes were used by the study. Both CMV infection and a matching HLA type were indicated by public TCR beta signatures. Regarding the study as a whole: Ex vivo, HLA-C-restricted CMV-specific TCR beta clonotypes prevailed over the rest of the response.

TCRdb used MiXCR to reprocess the reads, holding one entry per CDR3 protein. Of around 710,000 distinct CDR3 sequences listed, approximately 32% are singletons. Germline loops: CDR1 SGHVS, CDR2 FNYEAQ. CDR3 length equals 17 residues. Trimming cost V 5 bases and J 3 bases, with 19 bases left between them. A word on this clonotype: The antigen remains undetermined.

The V gene is TRBV7-6, the J gene TRBJ2-2, with a tentative D call TRBD2 (6 bases). The sample in question was cultured CD8+ T cells from PBMCs, obtained from culture after CMV antigen stimulation. The sequence was collected from a human donor in good health (CMV status not recorded). Some clones in this sample may be carry-over from other donors' samples. The CDR3 DNA reads TGTGCCAGCAGCCGTGCGGGGATGAGATCCGACACCGGGGAGCTGTTTTTT. This translates into CASSRAGMRSDTGELFF.